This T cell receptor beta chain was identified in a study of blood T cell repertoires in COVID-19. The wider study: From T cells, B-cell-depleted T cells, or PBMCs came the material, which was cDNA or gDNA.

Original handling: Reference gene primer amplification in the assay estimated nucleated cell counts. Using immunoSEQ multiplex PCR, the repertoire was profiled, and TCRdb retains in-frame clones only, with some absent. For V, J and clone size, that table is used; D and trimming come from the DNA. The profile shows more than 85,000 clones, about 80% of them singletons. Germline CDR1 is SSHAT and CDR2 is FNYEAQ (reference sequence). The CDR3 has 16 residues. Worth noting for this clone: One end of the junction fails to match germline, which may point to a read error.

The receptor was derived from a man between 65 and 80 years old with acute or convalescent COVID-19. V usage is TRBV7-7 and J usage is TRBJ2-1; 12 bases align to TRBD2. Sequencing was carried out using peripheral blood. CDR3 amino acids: CASSSKLAGGLDEQFF. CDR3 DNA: TGTGCTAGCAGCTCAAAACTAGCGGGAGGACTTGACGAGCAGTTCTTC.